This section outlines one T cell receptor (beta chain) sequence together with its context. Its specificity is not known. Clones were read by immunoSEQ multiplex PCR, and TCRdb kept only the in-frame ones, dropping some. The data contain around 300,000 clones, roughly 90% of them seen just once; the ten biggest clones take up about 5%. The entry originates in a study of Ad26.COV2.S vaccination and SARS-CoV-2 variants. Study results and caveats: Vaccine recipients showed a spike-specific TCR breadth that was higher than in placebo recipients. Responses of spike-specific T cells (both CD8+ and CD4+) reportedly showed substantial breadth after vaccination.

The CDR3 extends over 18 amino acids. Germline loops: CDR1 SGHVS, CDR2 FNYEAQ. V was cut by 0 bases and J by 3 bases, with 17 bases left in between. Described treatment: some 20 received Ad26.COV2.S at low or high dose, single or two shots; several received placebo; per-sample allocation not given. Samples came from day 63 after the first vaccine or placebo injection. The rearrangement joins TRBV7-6 to TRBJ1-4, with D unclear. Sample: peripheral blood, taken in a trial of Ad26.COV2.S vaccine versus placebo. The source is a person between 18 and 59 years old who received the Ad26.COV2.S COVID-19 vaccine or a placebo. The CDR3 bases are TGTGCCAGCAGCTTAGCTTCTCCCCGGAGGCTGCCTAATGAAAAACTGTTTTTT. This translates into CASSLASPRRLPNEKLFF.